Listed below are T cell receptor beta chains from one sample, sequenced in a study of blood T cell repertoires in COVID-19. Using immunoSEQ multiplex PCR, the repertoire was profiled, and TCRdb retains in-frame clones only, with some absent. The profile covers fewer than 250,000 clones, with approximately 82% appearing a single time and roughly 2.8% taken by the ten largest. The sequencing input was peripheral blood. The receptor set was obtained from a man between 50 and 59 years old with active or convalescent COVID-19. The CDR3 runs from the conserved cysteine through the conserved F or W. A D gene is named only where the DNA matches it firmly.

v_call,d_call,j_call,cdr3_aa
TRBV3-1/TRBV3-2,TRBD1,TRBJ1-3,CASRDRGSSGNTIYF
TRBV18,-,TRBJ1-1,CASSLIRDTEAFF
TRBV5-1,-,TRBJ1-1,CASSRGNTEAFF
TRBV11-2,TRBD1,TRBJ2-5,CASTQGQQETQYF
TRBV5-6,-,TRBJ2-5,CASSFRRGYQETQYF
TRBV3-1/TRBV3-2,-,TRBJ1-1,CASSQVQKSTQGAFF
TRBV28,TRBD1,TRBJ1-1,CASSRDPQGARFTEAFF
TRBV12-3/TRBV12-4,TRBD1,TRBJ1-2,CASSPDRGSGYTF
TRBV24-1,TRBD2,TRBJ2-5,CATSAPLAGVGETQYF
TRBV6-5,TRBD1,TRBJ2-7,CASTPWTGGNEQYF
TRBV5-1,-,TRBJ1-2,CASSLAREYGYTF
TRBV6-6,TRBD1,TRBJ1-2,CASSYSVTGSYGYTF
TRBV5-1,-,TRBJ1-1,CASSLGQSEAFF
TRBV6-5,-,TRBJ2-1,CASSYGGALNEQFF
TRBV3-1/TRBV3-2,-,TRBJ2-3,CASSQDSAAPDTQYF
TRBV11-1,-,TRBJ2-7,CASSRGSGSYEQYF
TRBV30,-,TRBJ1-1,CAWRKTYDRNAEAFF
TRBV27,-,TRBJ1-5,CASRERLGQPQHF
TRBV10-3,-,TRBJ1-1,CAISVKGRETEAFF
TRBV30,-,TRBJ1-1,CAWNLFGRGTEAFF
TRBV6-2/TRBV6-3,TRBD1,TRBJ1-5,CASSYRTGGGGNQPQHF
TRBV3-1/TRBV3-2,-,TRBJ2-3,CASSPRPRASTDTQYF
TRBV6-5,TRBD1,TRBJ2-5,CASSPGGTTQYF
TRBV5-1,TRBD1,TRBJ1-1,CASSLGQGGGNTEAFF
TRBV10-3,-,TRBJ1-4,CAISTRTNEKLFF
TRBV11-3,-,TRBJ2-6,CASSSRVTGANVLTF
TRBV7-9,-,TRBJ1-4,CASSLGLGAGGEKLFF
TRBV2,TRBD1,TRBJ1-4,CASSEGYTGGAGEKLFF
TRBV10-2,TRBD2,TRBJ2-3,CASIPGLAGGRDTQYF
TRBV5-1,-,TRBJ1-1,CASSFGTVQNTEAFF
TRBV4-1,TRBD1,TRBJ1-2,CASGQGNYGYTF
TRBV5-5,TRBD2,TRBJ2-7,CASSLGAAGAYEQYF
TRBV6-5,-,TRBJ2-7,CASSPGENEQYF
TRBV11-2,-,TRBJ2-2,CASSSRKQGFTGELFF
TRBV5-4,-,TRBJ1-2,CASSSDVEVDGYTF
TRBV6-6,TRBD1,TRBJ2-1,CASSPAWDRGRESYNEQFF
TRBV7-2,TRBD2,TRBJ2-1,CASSPGLAGYEQFF
TRBV6-5,TRBD1,TRBJ1-2,CASSRQGYGYTF
TRBV30,-,TRBJ2-7,CAWSVDGRMYEQYF
TRBV6-5,-,TRBJ2-5,CAAEDHIQETQYF
TRBV6-4,TRBD2,TRBJ2-3,CASSAEAGGSDTQYF
TRBV28,-,TRBJ2-5,CASSALPRDQETQYF
TRBV9,-,TRBJ2-7,CASSPVREQSYEQYF
TRBV27,TRBD1,TRBJ1-2,CASAKNTGVGGYTF
TRBV11-3,TRBD1,TRBJ2-1,CASSLDGGQGYNEQFF
TRBV6-5,-,TRBJ1-2,CASTQGWGYTF
TRBV19,-,TRBJ1-5,CASSIWATDQPQHF
TRBV19,-,TRBJ1-2,CASSIRGTTNGYTF
TRBV24-1,-,TRBJ1-5,CATSDPVWRDQPQHF
TRBV6-5,-,TRBJ2-6,CASRTGSSGANVLTF
TRBV7-2,-,TRBJ1-6,CASSRRTYNSPLHF
TRBV6-5,-,TRBJ1-2,CASRRPGGDGYTF
TRBV6-5,-,TRBJ1-5,CASRPQGRNQPQHF
TRBV29-1,-,TRBJ1-4,CSVESRGRPGEKLFF
TRBV2,TRBD2,TRBJ2-7,CASSETSGVSYEQYF